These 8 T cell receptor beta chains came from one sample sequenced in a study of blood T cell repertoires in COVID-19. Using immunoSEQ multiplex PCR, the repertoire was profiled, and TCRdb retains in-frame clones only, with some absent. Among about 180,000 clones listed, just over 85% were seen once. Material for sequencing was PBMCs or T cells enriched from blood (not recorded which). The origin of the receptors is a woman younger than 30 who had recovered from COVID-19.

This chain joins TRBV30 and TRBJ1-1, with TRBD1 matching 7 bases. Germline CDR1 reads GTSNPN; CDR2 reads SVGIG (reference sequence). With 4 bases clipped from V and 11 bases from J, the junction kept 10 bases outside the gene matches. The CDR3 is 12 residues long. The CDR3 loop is CAWIGTVGSAFF. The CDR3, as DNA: TGTGCCTGGATCGGGACAGTGGGCTCGGCTTTCTTT.

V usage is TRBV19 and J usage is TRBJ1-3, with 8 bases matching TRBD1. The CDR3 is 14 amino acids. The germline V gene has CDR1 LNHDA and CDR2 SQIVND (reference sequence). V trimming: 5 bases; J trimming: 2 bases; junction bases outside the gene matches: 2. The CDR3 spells CASSVQGAGNTIYF. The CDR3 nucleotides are TGTGCCAGTAGTGTACAGGGGGCTGGAAACACCATATATTTT.

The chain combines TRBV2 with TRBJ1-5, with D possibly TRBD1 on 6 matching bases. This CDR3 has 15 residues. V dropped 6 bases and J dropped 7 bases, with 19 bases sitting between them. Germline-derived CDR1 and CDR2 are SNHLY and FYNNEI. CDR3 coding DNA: TGTGCCAGCAGGTTAGACAGGTACGGAAGCCAGCCCCAGCATTTT. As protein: CASRLDRYGSQPQHF.

CDR3 DNA sequence: TGTGCCAGCAGCTTGGACAGTCCTGCTTCCTACGAGCAGTACTTC. It yields the protein CASSLDSPASYEQYF. The genes are TRBV5-4 and TRBJ2-7; D is uncertain. Germline V gene lookup returns CDR1 SGHNT and CDR2 YYREEE (reference sequence). With 0 bases removed from V and 1 base from J, the gap between germline ends came to 11 bases. The CDR3 has 15 residues. The full variable domain, in which reference TRBV5-4 and TRBJ2-7 provide the parts outside the CDR3, is ETGVTQSPTHLIKTRGQQVTLRCSSQSGHNTVSWYQQALGQGPQFIFQYYREEENGRGNFPPRFSGLQFPNYSSELNVNALELDDSALYLCASSLDSPASYEQYFGPGTRLTVT.

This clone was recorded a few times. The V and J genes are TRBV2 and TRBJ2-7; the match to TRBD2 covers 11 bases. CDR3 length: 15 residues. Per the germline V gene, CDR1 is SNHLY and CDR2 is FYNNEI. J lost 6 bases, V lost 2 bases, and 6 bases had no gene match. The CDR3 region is CASSEILAGGGEQYF. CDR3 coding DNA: TGTGCCAGCAGTGAAATCCTAGCGGGAGGTGGCGAGCAGTACTTC.

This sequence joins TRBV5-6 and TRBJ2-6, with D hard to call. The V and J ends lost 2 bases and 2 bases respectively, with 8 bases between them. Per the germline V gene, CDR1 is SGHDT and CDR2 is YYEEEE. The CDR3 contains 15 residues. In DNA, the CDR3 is TGTGCCAGCAGCTTTTCGTCAGCTGGGGCCAACGTCCTGACTTTC. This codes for CASSFSSAGANVLTF.

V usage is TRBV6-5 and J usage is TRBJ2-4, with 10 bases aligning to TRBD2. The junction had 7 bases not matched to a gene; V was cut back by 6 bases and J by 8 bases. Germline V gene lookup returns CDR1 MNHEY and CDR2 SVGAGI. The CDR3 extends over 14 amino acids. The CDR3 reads CASSRASGGDIQYF. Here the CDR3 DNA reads TGTGCCAGCAGCCGAGCTAGCGGGGGTGACATTCAGTACTTC.

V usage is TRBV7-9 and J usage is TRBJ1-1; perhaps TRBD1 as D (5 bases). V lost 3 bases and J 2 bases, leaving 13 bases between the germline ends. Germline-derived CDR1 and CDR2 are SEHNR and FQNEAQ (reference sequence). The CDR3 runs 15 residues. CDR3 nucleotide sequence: TGTGCCAGCAGCTTGGGGCACACACTTAACACTGAAGCTTTCTTT. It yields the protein CASSLGHTLNTEAFF.